This T cell receptor (beta chain) is drawn from a study of blood T cell repertoires in COVID-19. Overall study context: Acute and convalescent COVID-19 specimens originated in the United States, Italy and Spain. Sample material is recorded as cDNA or gDNA derived from T cells, B-cell-depleted T cells, or PBMCs.

Per the authors' pipeline: Reference gene primer amplification gave nucleated cell count estimates. Sequencing used immunoSEQ multiplex PCR; TCRdb keeps in-frame clones, though not all of them. Clonal size and the V and J genes are those of that table, whereas D and trimming came from the DNA. The sample consists of tens of thousands of clones, roughly 85% of them appearing once. In germline, CDR1 is KGHDR, CDR2 SFDVKD. The CDR3 sequence is 16 residues long. V trimming: 2 bases; J trimming: 5 bases; junction bases outside the gene matches: 9. V and J are TRBV24-1 and TRBJ2-5, with 8 bases identical to TRBD1. The sequenced sample consisted of peripheral blood. The TCR sequence derives from a human donor in a cohort sampled during active COVID-19. The CDR3 sequence is CATSDWTGIGKETQYF. DNA for the CDR3: TGTGCCACCAGTGATTGGACAGGGATTGGTAAGGAGACCCAGTACTTC.